This T cell receptor beta chain was captured in a study of blood T cells in healthy people across ages. Study-wide points: TCR beta diversity per million T cells fell roughly linearly with age.

Primed by a sample-barcoded 5' primer and a J-beta primer mix, a second PCR proceeded for roughly 6 to 12 cycles. TCRdb re-analysed the 5' RACE reads in MiXCR, keeping a single row per CDR3 protein. The profile shows approximately 670,000 distinct CDR3 sequences, about 43% of them singletons. Germline loops: CDR1 ENHRY, CDR2 SYGVKD. V lost 6 bases to trimming and J lost 5 bases; unmatched junction nucleotides: 4. This CDR3 is 13 amino acids long. This clonotype has at least ten counts. The antigen is undetermined. Total RNA extracted from each sample amounted to at least 6 micrograms. The chain links TRBV10-3 to TRBJ2-1; TRBD1 matches at 7 bases. This sequence was found in a man older than 75 in good health. The sample taken for sequencing was blood. The CDR3 spells CAIRTGQHNEQFF. Here the CDR3 DNA reads TGTGCCATCAGGACGGGACAGCACAATGAGCAGTTCTTC.